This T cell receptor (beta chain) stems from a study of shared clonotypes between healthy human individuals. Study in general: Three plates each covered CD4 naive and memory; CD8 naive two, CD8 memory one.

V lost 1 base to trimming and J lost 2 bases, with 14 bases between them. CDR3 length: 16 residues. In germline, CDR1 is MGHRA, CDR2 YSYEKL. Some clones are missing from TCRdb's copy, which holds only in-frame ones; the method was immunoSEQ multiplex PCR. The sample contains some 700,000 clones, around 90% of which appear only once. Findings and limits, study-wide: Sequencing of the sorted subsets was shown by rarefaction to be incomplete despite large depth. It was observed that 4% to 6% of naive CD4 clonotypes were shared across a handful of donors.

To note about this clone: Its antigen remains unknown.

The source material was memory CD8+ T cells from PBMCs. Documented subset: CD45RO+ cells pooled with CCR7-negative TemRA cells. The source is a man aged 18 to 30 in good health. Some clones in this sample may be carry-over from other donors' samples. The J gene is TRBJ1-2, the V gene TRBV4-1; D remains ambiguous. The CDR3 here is CASSQGAATGNYGYTF. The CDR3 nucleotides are TGCGCCAGCAGCCAAGGGGCGGCGACGGGAAACTATGGCTACACCTTC.